This is a list of T cell receptor beta chains from one sample in a study of shared clonotypes between healthy human individuals. The protocol was immunoSEQ multiplex PCR, while the TCRdb copy is restricted to in-frame clones and leaves out a portion. The sample has about 490,000 clones, around 79% seen once. The sample was PBMCs. These receptors originate from a woman between 35 and 50 years old in good health. Some clones in this sample may be carry-over from other donors' samples. CDR3s include the opening cysteine and the closing phenylalanine or tryptophan. Each record gives: V gene, CDR3 protein.

v_call: TRBV7-9
cdr3_aa: CASSFASGSINEQFF

v_call: TRBV5-6
cdr3_aa: CASSSGLGVGGYEQYF

v_call: TRBV2
cdr3_aa: CASSEDPRYSGEQYF

v_call: TRBV18
cdr3_aa: CASSPPSKPEAFF

v_call: TRBV6-4
cdr3_aa: CASSEQEDTEAFF

v_call: TRBV4-1
cdr3_aa: CASSQDWGLAASPNTGELFF

v_call: TRBV2
cdr3_aa: CASSNRGRFLF

v_call: TRBV4-2
cdr3_aa: CASSPRLAGDVDTQYF

v_call: TRBV19
cdr3_aa: CASSIRTSGDYEQYF

v_call: TRBV7-2
cdr3_aa: CASSLGSDVTQYF

v_call: TRBV29-1
cdr3_aa: CSVEDEGRAGGYTF

v_call: TRBV11-2
cdr3_aa: CASSSIGQGAVGYTF

v_call: TRBV7-2
cdr3_aa: CASSLETMRTSEKLFF

v_call: TRBV5-3
cdr3_aa: CARSRGLALSPPEQFF

v_call: TRBV4-1
cdr3_aa: CASSHDRSTYEQYF

v_call: TRBV27
cdr3_aa: CASSLRDRVAEQYF

v_call: TRBV7-5
cdr3_aa: CARSPGLAGAVDTQYF

v_call: TRBV21-1
cdr3_aa: CASRIGQVGEVGAFF

v_call: TRBV7-8
cdr3_aa: CASSLSGTNTGELFF

v_call: TRBV11-2
cdr3_aa: CASSLATDTQYF

v_call: TRBV19
cdr3_aa: CASSSTGTNIQYF

v_call: TRBV10-1
cdr3_aa: CASSGLDRADTQYF

v_call: TRBV28
cdr3_aa: CASVGTAYGYTF

v_call: TRBV7-8
cdr3_aa: CASSPHGGLTGELFF

v_call: TRBV29-1
cdr3_aa: CSVGQGRQPQHF

v_call: TRBV5-8
cdr3_aa: CASSIIAGGQFF

v_call: TRBV27
cdr3_aa: CASSPTIWPLSPRSGETQYF

v_call: TRBV7-8
cdr3_aa: CASSPLGREGGYTYEQYF

v_call: TRBV10-3
cdr3_aa: CAINSGQGGVETQYF

v_call: TRBV18
cdr3_aa: CASSLTSGSRGEQFF

v_call: TRBV11-2
cdr3_aa: CASSLHPAGDFMNEQFF

v_call: TRBV7-2
cdr3_aa: CASSFPSSYEQYF

v_call: TRBV19
cdr3_aa: CASSIRESLDTQYF